This TCR beta chain was sequenced during a study of blood T cell repertoires in COVID-19. Study at large: Both acute and convalescent COVID-19 samples were obtained from the United States, Italy and Spain. In each case, the material was cDNA or gDNA derived from T cells, B-cell-depleted T cells, or PBMCs.

In the source study's methods: Cell counts per sample came from amplifying reference gene primers. Measured with immunoSEQ multiplex PCR; TCRdb has only the in-frame clones, and not every one. V, J and clone size are taken as reported in that table, and D and trimming were inferred from the DNA itself. The sample shows fewer than 60,000 clones, more than 70% of them seen only once. CDR3 length: 13 residues. The germline V and J ends were trimmed by 6 bases and 5 bases, with 12 bases remaining between them. The source of this sequence is a human donor in a cohort sampled during active COVID-19. The chain is built from TRBV12-3 or TRBV12-4 and TRBJ2-3, with a tentative D call TRBD1 (5 bases). The sample consisted of peripheral blood. The CDR3: CASRKEQVDTQYF. The CDR3 coding sequence is TGTGCCAGCAGAAAAGAACAGGTAGATACGCAGTATTTT.